This is a list of T cell receptor beta chains from one sample in a study of blood T cell repertoires in COVID-19. The repertoire was sequenced with immunoSEQ multiplex PCR; TCRdb's copy has only in-frame clones and lacks some. The sample includes around 180,000 clones, roughly 82% seen only once; the top ten take 5.2%. Sequencing was carried out using peripheral blood. These receptors were taken from a woman between 25 and 40 years old with acute or convalescent COVID-19. The CDR3 runs from the conserved cysteine through the conserved F or W. D genes are given only for firm matches. The listing skips clone size in some rows; elsewhere it reads once, few, many or a size class.

CDR3 protein	CDR3 DNA	V gene	J gene	clone size	D gene
CASSLFRSEAFF	TGTGCCAGCAGTTTATTCAGGTCTGAAGCTTTCTTT	TRBV12-3/TRBV12-4	TRBJ1-1	-	-
CASWGGGSYQPQHF	TGTGCCAGCTGGGGGGGAGGAAGCTATCAGCCCCAGCATTTT	TRBV2	TRBJ1-5	-	-
CASSQPGTSGGTGELFF	TGTGCCAGCAGCCAACCAGGGACTAGCGGGGGCACCGGGGAGCTGTTTTTT	TRBV3-1/TRBV3-2	TRBJ2-2	few	TRBD2
CASTLLAGGGGQPQHF	TGTGCCAGCACCTTACTGGCGGGGGGCGGCGGTCAGCCCCAGCATTTT	TRBV6-6	TRBJ1-5	-	-
CASSAPAGQGFTEAFF	TGTGCCAGCAGTGCTCCGGCGGGACAGGGATTCACTGAAGCTTTCTTT	TRBV6-1	TRBJ1-1	once	TRBD1
CASSHRARLATNEKLFF	TGTGCCAGCAGTCACAGGGCCCGTCTTGCAACTAATGAAAAACTGTTTTTT	TRBV27	TRBJ1-4	-	-
CASSWTGARGNTIYF	TGTGCCAGCAGTTGGACAGGGGCCCGTGGAAACACCATATATTTT	TRBV27	TRBJ1-3	-	TRBD1
CASSSLGAQETQYF	TGTGCCAGCAGCTCCCTAGGTGCCCAAGAGACCCAGTACTTC	TRBV7-9	TRBJ2-5	-	-
CASSPGLAGVAEQYF	TGCGCCAGCAGCCCGGGACTAGCGGGAGTGGCCGAGCAGTACTTC	TRBV5-1	TRBJ2-7	-	TRBD2
CASILADTYTDTQYF	TGTGCCAGCATACTAGCGGATACTTACACAGATACGCAGTATTTT	TRBV7-9	TRBJ2-3	-	TRBD2
CASSIRTSGTGELFF	TGTGCCAGTAGTATCCGGACTAGCGGAACCGGGGAGCTGTTTTTT	TRBV19	TRBJ2-2	-	TRBD2
CSGTSGRSNEQFF	TGCAGCGGAACTAGCGGGAGGTCCAATGAGCAGTTCTTC	TRBV29-1	TRBJ2-1	-	TRBD2
CSPWLRETQYF	TGCAGCCCTTGGCTCCGAGAGACCCAGTACTTC	TRBV29-1	TRBJ2-5	-	-
CASSRQGVNYGYTF	TGTGCCAGCAGCCGACAGGGAGTTAACTATGGCTACACCTTC	TRBV7-9	TRBJ1-2	-	TRBD1
CASSQEGTGRDTIYF	TGCGCCAGCAGCCAAGAAGGGACAGGGCGGGACACCATATATTTT	TRBV4-1	TRBJ1-3	-	TRBD1
CASSDQAGGYADTQYF	TGTGCCAGCAGTGATCAGGCGGGGGGTTACGCAGATACGCAGTATTTT	TRBV2	TRBJ2-3	once	TRBD2
CASSLSGVETQYF	TGTGCCAGCAGTTTATCAGGGGTAGAGACCCAGTACTTC	TRBV12-3/TRBV12-4	TRBJ2-5	once	-
CSASRAAATNEKLFF	TGCAGTGCGAGTAGAGCTGCCGCAACTAATGAAAAACTGTTTTTT	TRBV20-1	TRBJ1-4	-	-
CASCAGGPGELFF	TGTGCCAGCTGCGCGGGGGGCCCCGGGGAGCTGTTTTTT	TRBV6-5	TRBJ2-2	-	TRBD2
CASNNRAPYSPLHF	TGTGCCAGCAATAACAGGGCCCCTTATTCACCCCTCCACTTT	TRBV25-1	TRBJ1-6	-	-
CASSRGQGSSYEQYF	TGTGCCAGTAGCCGAGGACAGGGGAGCTCCTACGAGCAGTACTTC	TRBV19	TRBJ2-7	few	TRBD1
CASIGVGLAGGGYHF	TGTGCCAGCATCGGGGTCGGACTAGCGGGAGGAGGTTACCACTTC	TRBV28	TRBJ2-7	-	TRBD2
CASSAGRTDTGELFF	TGTGCCAGCAGTGCGGGACGGACCGACACCGGGGAGCTGTTTTTT	TRBV28	TRBJ2-2	-	-
CAISEGQRGYEQYF	TGTGCCATCAGTGAAGGGCAGCGGGGCTACGAGCAGTACTTC	TRBV10-3	TRBJ2-7	-	TRBD2
CATSREGLAGGGTGELFF	TGTGCCACCAGCAGGGAGGGACTAGCGGGAGGGGGAACCGGGGAGCTGTTTTTT	TRBV15	TRBJ2-2	-	TRBD2
CASSEGQGRGNQPQHF	TGTGCCAGCAGTGAGGGACAGGGAAGGGGGAATCAGCCCCAGCATTTT	TRBV6-1	TRBJ1-5	few	TRBD1
CASSFGTSGRRNEQYF	TGTGCCAGCAGTTTTGGGACTAGCGGGAGGAGGAACGAGCAGTACTTC	TRBV6-6	TRBJ2-7	-	TRBD2
CASREGGRGETQYF	TGTGCCAGCAGAGAGGGGGGGAGAGGGGAGACCCAGTACTTC	TRBV27	TRBJ2-5	-	-
CASSRGTSKVTDTQYF	TGTGCCAGCAGTAGGGGGACTAGCAAGGTCACAGATACGCAGTATTTT	TRBV5-4	TRBJ2-3	once	TRBD2
CAISDQNTEAFF	TGTGCCATCAGTGACCAAAACACTGAAGCTTTCTTT	TRBV10-3	TRBJ1-1	-	-
CSVEEGANYGYTF	TGCAGCGTTGAAGAGGGCGCCAATTATGGCTACACCTTC	TRBV29-1	TRBJ1-2	few	-
CASSQVLHTGELFF	TGCGCCAGCAGCCAAGTTCTTCACACCGGGGAGCTGTTTTTT	TRBV4-3	TRBJ2-2	-	-
CASSYDGLREQYF	TGTGCCAGCAGTTACGACGGACTACGCGAGCAGTACTTC	TRBV6-5	TRBJ2-7	once	-
CASSRGTGGNTDTQYF	TGTGCCAGCAGTCGGGGGACTGGGGGAAACACAGATACGCAGTATTTT	TRBV5-8	TRBJ2-3	-	-
CASSPRDRVEQFF	TGTGCCAGCAGTCCCCGGGACAGGGTTGAGCAGTTCTTC	TRBV28	TRBJ2-1	-	TRBD1
CASSQEIVGGGANVLTF	TGCGCCAGCAGCCAAGAAATCGTAGGCGGGGGGGCCAACGTCCTGACTTTC	TRBV4-3	TRBJ2-6	-	-
CSVDETAPDGYTF	TGCAGCGTTGATGAGACAGCACCGGATGGCTACACCTTC	TRBV29-1	TRBJ1-2	-	-
CASSLDPGSTKNF	TGTGCCAGCAGCTTGGATCCAGGGTCCACAAAGAACTTC	TRBV7-3	TRBJ2-7	-	-
CAIRQGARNTEAFF	TGTGCCATCAGACAGGGGGCAAGGAACACTGAAGCTTTCTTT	TRBV10-3	TRBJ1-1	-	TRBD1
CATSRDLLSSTGELFF	TGTGCCACCAGCAGAGATCTCTTGTCGAGCACCGGGGAGCTGTTTTTT	TRBV15	TRBJ2-2	-	-
CASSYGLSGRGTEGEQYF	TGTGCCAGCAGTTACGGCTTAAGCGGGAGAGGTACGGAGGGCGAGCAGTACTTC	TRBV6-2/TRBV6-3	TRBJ2-7	once	TRBD2
CASSLSISGIDEQFF	TGTGCCAGCAGCTTAAGTATAAGCGGGATCGATGAGCAGTTCTTC	TRBV11-3	TRBJ2-1	-	TRBD2
CASSLASSGNTIYF	TGTGCCAGCAGCCTGGCTAGCTCTGGAAACACCATATATTTT	TRBV14	TRBJ1-3	-	-
CASSQSLGGGGPSVLEETQYF	TGCGCCAGCAGTCAATCTCTCGGTGGGGGAGGGCCGTCGGTACTCGAAGAGACCCAGTACTTC	TRBV23-1	TRBJ2-5	-	TRBD2
CASSQDIADLAGSLIF	TGCGCCAGCAGCCAAGATATTGCAGATCTAGCGGGATCTTTGATCTTC	TRBV4-3	TRBJ2-1	-	TRBD2
CASSNGGERGYTF	TGTGCCAGCAGTAATGGGGGGGAGAGAGGCTACACCTTC	TRBV6-5	TRBJ1-2	-	-
CASSQDGLAGDTGELFF	TGCGCCAGCAGCCAAGATGGACTAGCGGGTGACACCGGGGAGCTGTTTTTT	TRBV4-3	TRBJ2-2	-	TRBD2
CASSLHGVRTF	TGTGCCAGCAGCCTTCACGGGGTTCGGACCTTC	TRBV7-8	TRBJ1-2	-	-
CASSWRGGRETQYF	TGTGCCAGCAGCTGGCGGGGGGGGAGAGAGACCCAGTACTTC	TRBV7-2	TRBJ2-5	-	TRBD2
CATSDPTRGTDTQYF	TGTGCCACCAGTGATCCAACCCGGGGCACAGATACGCAGTATTTT	TRBV24-1	TRBJ2-3	few	-
CSVVDIRTSGANVLTF	TGCAGCGTTGTGGACATTAGGACCTCTGGGGCCAACGTCCTGACTTTC	TRBV29-1	TRBJ2-6	-	-
CASSLLGQGDNQPQHF	TGTGCCAGCAGTTTACTCGGACAGGGAGACAATCAGCCCCAGCATTTT	TRBV28	TRBJ1-5	few	TRBD1
CASSHAKGTDYGYTF	TGCGCCAGCAGCCACGCCAAGGGGACAGACTATGGCTACACCTTC	TRBV4-1	TRBJ1-2	-	TRBD1
CASKTGSSYNEQFF	TGTGCCAGCAAGACGGGAAGCTCCTACAATGAGCAGTTCTTC	TRBV28	TRBJ2-1	-	-
CASSLVRDISYEQYF	TGTGCCAGCTCACTGGTCCGGGACATCTCCTACGAGCAGTACTTC	TRBV18	TRBJ2-7	-	-
CASRPYGRVTQPQHF	TGTGCCAGCAGACCTTACGGCAGGGTTACTCAGCCCCAGCATTTT	TRBV6-2/TRBV6-3	TRBJ1-5	many	-
CASSWDTSSGNTIYF	TGTGCCAGCAGTTGGGACACGTCCTCTGGAAACACCATATATTTT	TRBV6-2/TRBV6-3	TRBJ1-3	few	-